This TCR beta chain was captured by sequencing in a study of blood T cell repertoires in COVID-19. For the study at large: Collection of acute and convalescent COVID-19 samples took place in the United States, Italy and Spain. Nucleic acid was either cDNA or gDNA, and it came from T cells, B-cell-depleted T cells, or PBMCs.

Libraries were prepared by immunoSEQ multiplex PCR; TCRdb keeps only in-frame clonotypes and omits some of them. The sample carries hundreds of thousands of clones, 70% to 90% recorded once. CDR1 is KGHSH, CDR2 LQKENI, per germline. This CDR3 has 15 amino acids. Unmatched junction bases numbered 5, after V lost 3 bases and J lost 4 bases. Residents of 24 US areas, aged about 18 to 95 years, made up the participants. Cohort assignment relied on participant-reported clinical history. This TCR was recovered from a woman younger than 35 with acute COVID-19. V is TRBV18 and J is TRBJ1-3; 8 positions agree with TRBD1. The sequenced material came from PBMCs or T cells enriched from blood (not recorded which). The CDR3, as DNA: TGTGCCAGCTCACCCCTAGACAGGGGCGGAAACACCATATATTTT. It codes for CASSPLDRGGNTIYF.